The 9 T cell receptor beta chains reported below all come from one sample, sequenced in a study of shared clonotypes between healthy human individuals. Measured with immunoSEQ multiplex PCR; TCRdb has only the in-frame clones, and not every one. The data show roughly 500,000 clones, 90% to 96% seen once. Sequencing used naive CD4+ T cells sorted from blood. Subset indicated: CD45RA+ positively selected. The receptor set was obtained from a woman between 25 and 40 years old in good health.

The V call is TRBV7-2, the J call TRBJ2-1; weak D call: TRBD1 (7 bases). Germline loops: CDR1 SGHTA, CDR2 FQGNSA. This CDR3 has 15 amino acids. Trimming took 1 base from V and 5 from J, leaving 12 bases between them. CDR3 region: CASSLGQGGHNEQFF. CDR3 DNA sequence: TGTGCCAGCAGCTTAGGGCAGGGGGGTCACAATGAGCAGTTCTTC.

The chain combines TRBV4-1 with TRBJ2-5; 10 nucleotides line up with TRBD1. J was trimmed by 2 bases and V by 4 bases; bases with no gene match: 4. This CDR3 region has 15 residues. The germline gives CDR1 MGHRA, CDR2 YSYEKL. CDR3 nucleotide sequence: TGCGCCAGCAGCCCCCCGGGACAGGGGCAAGAGACCCAGTACTTC. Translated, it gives CASSPPGQGQETQYF.

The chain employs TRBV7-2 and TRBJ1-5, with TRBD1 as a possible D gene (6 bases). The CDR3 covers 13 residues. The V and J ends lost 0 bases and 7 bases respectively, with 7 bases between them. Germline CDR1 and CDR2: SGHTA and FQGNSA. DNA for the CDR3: TGTGCCAGCAGCTTAGCGACAGGACAGCCCCAGCATTTT. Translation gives CASSLATGQPQHF.

CDR3 in DNA: TGTGCCTGGAAAGAACCGGGGGGCTATGGCTACACCTTC. This translates into CAWKEPGGYGYTF. V usage is TRBV30 and J usage is TRBJ1-2; possibly TRBD1 for D (5 bases). CDR3 size: 13 residues. Germline loops: CDR1 GTSNPN, CDR2 SVGIG (reference sequence). The V gene lost 4 bases and the J gene lost 4 bases, with 13 bases spanning the gap.

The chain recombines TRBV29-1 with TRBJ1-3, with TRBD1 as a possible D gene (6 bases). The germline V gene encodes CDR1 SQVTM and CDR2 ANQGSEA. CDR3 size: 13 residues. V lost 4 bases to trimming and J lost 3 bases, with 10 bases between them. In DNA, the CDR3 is TGCAGCGTTGTCAGGGGTAGTGGAAACACCATATATTTT. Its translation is CSVVRGSGNTIYF.

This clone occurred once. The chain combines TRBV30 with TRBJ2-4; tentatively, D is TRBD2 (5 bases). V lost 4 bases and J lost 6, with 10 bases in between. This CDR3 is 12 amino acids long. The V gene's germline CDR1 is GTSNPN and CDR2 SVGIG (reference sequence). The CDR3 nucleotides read TGTGCCTGGAAGGCGGGCGGAAACATTCAGTACTTC. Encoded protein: CAWKAGGNIQYF.

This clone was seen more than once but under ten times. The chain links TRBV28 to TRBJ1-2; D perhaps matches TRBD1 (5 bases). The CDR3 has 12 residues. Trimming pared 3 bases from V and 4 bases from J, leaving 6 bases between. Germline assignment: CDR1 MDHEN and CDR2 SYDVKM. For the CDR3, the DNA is TGTGCCAGCAGTTTCACAGGCTATGGCTACACCTTC. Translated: CASSFTGYGYTF.

CDR3 region: CASSQVSNTEAFF. For the CDR3, the DNA is TGTGCCAGCAGCCAAGTATCGAACACTGAAGCTTTCTTT. This chain links TRBV5-4 with TRBJ1-1; D unresolved. Germline lookup yields CDR1 SGHNT and CDR2 YYREEE (reference sequence). CDR3 size: 13 residues. The V end was cut by 4 bases, the J end by 1 base, with 8 bases between.

The CDR3 DNA is TGTGCCAGCTCCTTCCGTTCTGGGCAGGAGAACACTGAAGCTTTCTTT. It specifies CASSFRSGQENTEAFF. The chain employs TRBV18 and TRBJ1-1; D remains unclear. This CDR3 has 16 residues. Germline V gene lookup returns CDR1 KGHSH and CDR2 LQKENI. Trimming cost V 6 bases and J 1 base, with 18 bases left between them. The full variable domain, with the rest looked up from reference TRBV18 and TRBJ1-1, is NAGVMQNPRHLVRRRGQEARLRCSPMKGHSHVYWYRQLPEEGLKFMVYLQKENIIDESGMPKERFSAEFPKEGPSILRIQQVVRGDSAAYFCASSFRSGQENTEAFFGQGTRLTVV.